The sequence of this TCR beta chain was determined in a study of blood T cells in healthy people across ages. A second PCR of roughly 7 to 11 cycles used a sample-barcoded 5' primer and a J-beta primer mix. The template-switch adaptor, which had 12 random nucleotides, put a tag on each cDNA molecule. TCRdb re-called the 5' RACE reads with MiXCR, one entry per CDR3 protein. Among about 760,000 distinct CDR3 sequences listed, 20% to 25% were seen once. Germline V gene data show CDR1 as SQVTM and CDR2 as ANQGSEA. The CDR3 contains 15 residues. V lost 2 bases, J lost 6 bases, and 19 bases lay in between. There are a few counts of this clonotype. Its matching antigen is unknown. The study's findings and limits: Naive CD4+ cells and diversity were both higher in long-lived donors than in aged donors. There was no known CMV status for donors, so expanded clonotype changes were possibly confounded.

This sample was also put to use in a study of T cells of mothers and their children.

Specimen: blood. The origin of this receptor is a boy younger than 18 in good health. V usage is TRBV29-1 and J usage is TRBJ1-2; D might be TRBD1 (6 bases). CDR3 loop: CSVESWAGDGDGYTF. CDR3 sequence (DNA): TGCAGCGTTGAATCCTGGGCAGGGGACGGAGATGGCTACACCTTC.